These 32 T cell receptor beta chains came from one sample sequenced in a study of cytomegalovirus exposure and HLA in healthy donors. The PCR contained 60 Vbeta and 13 Jbeta primers. Measured with immunoSEQ multiplex PCR; TCRdb has only the in-frame clones, and not every one. The sample consists of 75,000 to 100,000 clones, 7.5% to 8.5% of them appearing once. Sequenced sample: PBMCs. Source of these receptors: a man between 50 and 59 years old in good health and CMV-seronegative.

The V gene is TRBV9, the J gene TRBJ2-7, with a tentative D call TRBD1 (5 bases). CDR1 and CDR2 (germline): SGDLS, YYNGEE. This CDR3 is 15 amino acids long. V lost 4 bases, J lost 0 bases, and 14 bases lay in between. The CDR3 loop reads CASSPQGMSSYEQYF. The CDR3, as DNA: TGTGCCAGCAGCCCCCAGGGTATGAGCTCCTACGAGCAGTACTTC.

V usage is TRBV5-1 and J usage is TRBJ2-3; D is unclear. In germline, CDR1 is SGHRS, CDR2 YFSETQ. V was pared by 4 bases and J by 2 bases, with 14 bases between. The CDR3 sequence is 15 residues long. The CDR3 is CASSLRGIYTDTQYF. CDR3 DNA sequence: TGCGCCAGCAGCCTCCGAGGTATATACACAGATACGCAGTATTTT.

This clone turned up a few times. The CDR3 DNA reads TGTGCCAGCAGGGGCCTAAGCTCCTACGAGCAGTACTTC. This codes for CASRGLSSYEQYF. The rearrangement joins TRBV2 to TRBJ2-7; the D is unclear. This CDR3 region has 13 residues. Germline V gives CDR1 SNHLY, CDR2 FYNNEI. Trimming took off 6 bases at V and 0 bases at J, with 9 bases between the two ends.

The chain has TRBV28 and TRBJ1-1; TRBD1 is a possible D gene (5 bases). The germline V and J ends were trimmed by 3 bases and 1 base, with 9 bases remaining between them. Per germline, CDR1 MDHEN and CDR2 SYDVKM. The CDR3 has 14 amino acids. CDR3 residues: CASSLGLRNTEAFF. CDR3 DNA: TGTGCCAGCAGTTTGGGACTCAGGAACACTGAAGCTTTCTTT. The whole variable domain, filled in from reference TRBV28 and TRBJ1-1, reads DVKVTQSSRYLVKRTGEKVFLECVQDMDHENMFWYRQDPGLGLRLIYFSYDVKMKEKGDIPEGYSVSREKKERFSLILESASTNQTSMYLCASSLGLRNTEAFFGQGTRLTVV.

This chain joins TRBV2 and TRBJ1-6; 8 nucleotides match TRBD1. CDR1 SNHLY and CDR2 FYNNEI come from the germline V gene. V trimming: 10 bases; J trimming: 8 bases; junction bases outside the gene matches: 7. The CDR3 is 13 residues long. CDR3 protein: CATTGGWYSPLHF. Written as DNA, the CDR3 is TGTGCCACCACAGGGGGTTGGTATTCACCCCTCCACTTT.

The J gene is TRBJ2-7, the V gene TRBV2, with D uncertain. The CDR3 runs 13 residues. The germline V and J ends were trimmed by 4 bases and 4 bases, with 11 bases remaining between them. Germline V lookup: CDR1 SNHLY, CDR2 FYNNEI. CDR3 amino acids: CASSGVRSYEQYF. The CDR3 DNA follows: TGTGCCAGCAGTGGCGTCAGGTCGTACGAGCAGTACTTC. The full variable domain, its missing parts supplied by reference TRBV2 and TRBJ2-7, is EPEVTQTPSHQVTQMGQEVILRCVPISNHLYFYWYRQILGQKVEFLVSFYNNEISEKSEIFDDQFSVERPDGSNFTLKIRSTKLEDSAMYFCASSGVRSYEQYFGPGTRLTVT.

The J gene is TRBJ2-7, the V gene TRBV11-3; TRBD2 aligns across 10 bases. The CDR3 is made up of 14 amino acids. Germline loops: CDR1 SGHNT, CDR2 YENEEA. The trim removed 5 bases at V and 6 bases at J, leaving 7 bases unmatched. CDR3 loop: CASSPGGTSVEQYF. The DNA for the CDR3 is TGTGCCAGCAGCCCAGGGGGGACTAGCGTCGAGCAGTACTTC.

The gene calls are TRBV5-1 and TRBJ2-2, with TRBD1 identical over 11 bases. Germline V gives CDR1 SGHRS, CDR2 YFSETQ. CDR3 length: 16 amino acids. With V trimmed by 6 bases and J by 6 bases, 10 bases remained unmatched. The CDR3 DNA follows: TGCGCCAGCACACTTACCGGGACAGGGGGGCCCGGGGAGCTGTTTTTT. It codes for CASTLTGTGGPGELFF.

The chain is built from TRBV27 and TRBJ2-7; D is perhaps TRBD2 (5 bases). Germline V gives CDR1 MNHEY, CDR2 SMNVEV (reference sequence). V was clipped by 5 bases and J by 2 bases, with 10 bases between them. There are 13 residues in the CDR3. The CDR3 loop is CASSIGLAYEQYF. The DNA for the CDR3 is TGTGCCAGCAGTATCGGACTCGCCTACGAGCAGTACTTC.

This clone has more than one count but fewer than ten. This chain connects TRBV5-4 to TRBJ1-4; unclear D gene. V was trimmed by 4 bases and J by 4 bases, leaving 14 bases between them. The CDR3 length is 15 residues. From germline, CDR1 is SGHNT and CDR2 YYREEE (reference sequence). This chain's CDR3 is CASSTGRRNNEKLFF. Here the CDR3 DNA reads TGTGCCAGCAGCACCGGACGGAGGAATAATGAAAAACTGTTTTTT.

This rearrangement joins TRBV4-2 to TRBJ1-1; 7 nucleotides agree with TRBD1. Losses at the gene ends were 1 base for V and 11 bases for J; bases not matched to a gene: 1. The germline V gene encodes CDR1 LGHNA and CDR2 YNFKEQ. The CDR3 contains 11 residues. CDR3 sequence: CASSQVRGAFF. CDR3 in DNA: TGTGCCAGCAGCCAAGTCAGGGGGGCTTTCTTT.

V and J are TRBV5-1 and TRBJ2-2; 7 nucleotides line up with TRBD2. The junction had 12 bases not matched to a gene; V was cut back by 4 bases and J by 6 bases. Germline CDR1 is SGHRS and CDR2 is YFSETQ. The CDR3 spans 16 residues. The CDR3 spells CASSTGLEPPPGELFF. The CDR3 nucleotides are TGCGCCAGCAGCACCGGACTAGAACCCCCCCCCGGGGAGCTGTTTTTT.

This clone turned up a few times. J is TRBJ1-5 and V is TRBV10-3, with D possibly matching TRBD1 (5 bases). Germline CDR1 and CDR2: ENHRY and SYGVKD. Trimming stripped 0 bases from V and 2 bases from J, with 11 bases between. This CDR3 has 16 residues. The CDR3 loop reads CAISESGSQGNQPQHF. CDR3 in DNA: TGTGCCATCAGTGAGTCAGGTTCACAGGGCAATCAGCCCCAGCATTTT.

The table lists this clone with a few counts. The V gene is TRBV28, the J gene TRBJ2-7; possibly TRBD1 for D (6 bases). CDR3 size: 14 residues. CDR1 MDHEN and CDR2 SYDVKM come from the germline V gene. V was pared by 6 bases and J by 1 base, with 13 bases between. CDR3 protein: CASRQQGGSYEQYF. The CDR3 nucleotides are TGTGCCAGCAGGCAACAGGGTGGATCCTACGAGCAGTACTTC.

This clone was observed at least ten times. The chain combines TRBV11-1 with TRBJ1-6, with TRBD1 identical over 7 bases. The CDR3 totals 13 residues. With V trimmed by 4 bases and J by 6 bases, 0 bases remained unmatched. Germline V gene lookup returns CDR1 SGHAT and CDR2 FQDESV (reference sequence). As DNA, the CDR3 is TGTGCCAGCAGCTGGGACAGTAATTCACCCCTCCACTTT. This codes for CASSWDSNSPLHF.

The rearrangement uses TRBV5-4 and TRBJ1-1, with 7 bases matching TRBD1. CDR3 size: 15 residues. V lost 1 base, J lost 2 bases, and 5 bases stayed unmatched. CDR1 and CDR2 (germline): SGHNT, YYREEE (reference sequence). CDR3 sequence: CASSLLGGANTEAFF. As DNA, the CDR3 is TGTGCCAGCAGCTTGTTAGGGGGCGCAAACACTGAAGCTTTCTTT. The variable domain in full, with the rest retrieved from reference TRBV5-4 and TRBJ1-1, is ETGVTQSPTHLIKTRGQQVTLRCSSQSGHNTVSWYQQALGQGPQFIFQYYREEENGRGNFPPRFSGLQFPNYSSELNVNALELDDSALYLCASSLLGGANTEAFFGQGTRLTVV.

The chain combines TRBV11-2 with TRBJ2-7; D perhaps matches TRBD2 (6 bases). CDR1 and CDR2 from the germline V gene are SGHAT and FQNNGV. The CDR3 sequence is 16 residues long. V lost 7 bases, J lost 3 bases, and 22 bases lay in between. The CDR3 region is CASTPREDSLNYEQYF. The CDR3 DNA reads TGTGCCAGCACCCCCAGGGAGGATTCCCTCAACTACGAGCAGTACTTC. Together with reference TRBV11-2 and TRBJ2-7, the CDR3 gives the full variable domain: EAGVAQSPRYKIIEKRQSVAFWCNPISGHATLYWYQQILGQGPKLLIQFQNNGVVDDSQLPKDRFSAERLKGVDSTLKIQPAKLEDSAVYLCASTPREDSLNYEQYFGPGTRLTVT.

The chain recombines TRBV11-3 with TRBJ2-7; possibly TRBD1 for D (5 bases). Germline-derived CDR1 and CDR2 are SGHNT and YENEEA. The CDR3 loop spans 13 amino acids. V lost 0 bases, J lost 9 bases, and 12 bases lay in between. CDR3 amino acids: CASSLDQGSAQYF. In DNA form, the CDR3 reads TGTGCCAGCAGCTTAGATCAGGGTTCAGCGCAGTACTTC. Looking up the rest from reference TRBV11-3 and TRBJ2-7 gives the full variable domain: EAGVVQSPRYKIIEKKQPVAFWCNPISGHNTLYWYLQNLGQGPELLIRYENEEAVDDSQLPKDRFSAERLKGVDSTLKIQPAELGDSAVYLCASSLDQGSAQYFGPGTRLTVT.

This clone was counted only a few times. J is TRBJ2-5 and V is TRBV11-2; TRBD1 is a possible D gene (7 bases). Trimming stripped 5 bases from V and 5 bases from J, with 21 bases between. Germline values: CDR1 SGHAT, CDR2 FQNNGV. This CDR3 contains 16 residues. The CDR3 reads CASSARGTVGGETQYF. In nucleotides, the CDR3 is TGTGCCAGCAGCGCACGCGGGACAGTTGGAGGGGAGACCCAGTACTTC.

The sample holds a few counts of this clone. The chain is built from TRBV10-3 and TRBJ2-7; 8 bases line up with TRBD2. Losses at the gene ends were 3 bases for V and 7 bases for J; bases not matched to a gene: 11. The CDR3 length is 15 residues. Germline V gene data show CDR1 as ENHRY and CDR2 as SYGVKD. The CDR3 DNA reads as TGTGCCATCAGTGACTCGGGGGGGCGGCTCAGAGAGCAGTACTTC. As protein: CAISDSGGRLREQYF.

This sequence joins TRBV5-1 and TRBJ2-5, with D perhaps TRBD2 (5 bases). The tail of the sequence fits TRBJ2-7 better, so the J call may be wrong. The germline V gene encodes CDR1 SGHRS and CDR2 YFSETQ. This CDR3 has 11 amino acids. CDR3 DNA sequence: TGCGCCAGCAGCGAGGGTCACGAGCAGTACTTC. This encodes CASSEGHEQYF.

The rearrangement links TRBV10-3 to TRBJ1-5, with D unresolved. Trimming cost V 6 bases and J 1 base, with 13 bases left between them. There are 15 residues in the CDR3. Germline-derived CDR1 and CDR2 are ENHRY and SYGVKD. The CDR3: CAIRSDGASNQPQHF. The CDR3 DNA reads TGTGCCATCAGAAGCGACGGAGCCAGCAATCAGCCCCAGCATTTT.

CDR3 bases: TGTGCCAGCAGCGCTGGGAGGGGGGGGTATGGCTACACCTTC. Encoded protein: CASSAGRGGYGYTF. The V gene is TRBV9, the J gene TRBJ1-2, with a possible D match to TRBD1 (6 bases). The germline V and J ends were trimmed by 3 bases and 5 bases, with 14 bases remaining between them. Looked up from germline, CDR1 is SGDLS and CDR2 is YYNGEE. The CDR3 runs 14 residues. Full variable domain (rest looked up from reference TRBV9 and TRBJ1-2): DSGVTQTPKHLITATGQRVTLRCSPRSGDLSVYWYQQSLDQGLQFLIQYYNGEERAKGNILERFSAQQFPDLHSELNLSSLELGDSALYFCASSAGRGGYGYTFGSGTRLTVV.

The rearrangement uses TRBV19 and TRBJ1-1; TRBD1 might be the D (6 bases). The CDR3 sequence is 13 residues long. V was shortened by 5 bases and J by 2 bases, with 9 bases between the two germline ends. Per the germline V gene, CDR1 is LNHDA and CDR2 is SQIVND (reference sequence). CDR3 DNA: TGTGCCAGTAGTTTCAGGGGAAACACTGAAGCTTTCTTT. It yields the protein CASSFRGNTEAFF.

This clone was observed a few times. The chain couples TRBV30 to TRBJ1-1; 8 bases map to TRBD1. J was trimmed by 3 bases and V by 2 bases; bases with no gene match: 5. Germline-derived CDR1 and CDR2 are GTSNPN and SVGIG (reference sequence). This CDR3 is built from 14 residues. In nucleotides, the CDR3 is TGTGCCTGGAGTCCACCGGACAGGGACACTGAAGCTTTCTTT. It codes for CAWSPPDRDTEAFF.

The V gene is TRBV30, the J gene TRBJ2-5, with D unresolved. This CDR3 contains 12 residues. V lost 2 bases and J 2 bases, leaving 6 bases between the germline ends. Germline V gives CDR1 GTSNPN, CDR2 SVGIG (reference sequence). The CDR3 bases are TGTGCCTGGAGTCGTCAGCAAGAGACCCAGTACTTC. As protein: CAWSRQQETQYF.

The V gene is TRBV7-8, the J gene TRBJ2-1, with 12 bases that match TRBD2. In germline, CDR1 is SGHVS, CDR2 FQNEAQ. V was pared by 7 bases and J by 5 bases, with 6 bases of the junction left unmatched. The CDR3 extends over 15 amino acids. As DNA, the CDR3 is TGTGCCAGCACCACGACTAGCGGGAGTCACAATGAGCAGTTCTTC. Amino acids: CASTTTSGSHNEQFF.

V and J are TRBV1 and TRBJ2-1; no DNA check was done on the table's D call, TRBD2. TRBV1 is deemed a pseudogene. The CDR3 sequence is 19 residues long. The CDR3 reads CTSSQDAGERDFTYNEQFF. CDR3 nucleotides: TGCACCAGCAGCCAAGATGCTGGCGAGCGGGACTTTACCTACAATGAGCAGTTCTTC.

This clone was seen only a few times. The CDR3 DNA follows: TGTGCCAGCAGTTTACTAGCGGGGGGGCGGGATACGCAGTATTTT. This gives the protein CASSLLAGGRDTQYF. The chain couples TRBV27 to TRBJ2-3, with TRBD2 identical over 12 bases. The V gene end was trimmed by 2 bases and the J gene end by 6 bases; junction bases not matched to a gene: 3. The CDR3 contains 15 residues. Per the germline V gene, CDR1 is MNHEY and CDR2 is SMNVEV (reference sequence).

This clone has more than one count but fewer than ten. The chain employs TRBV7-8 and TRBJ2-7; a weak D match, TRBD1 (5 bases). The CDR3 runs 15 residues. Germline assignment: CDR1 SGHVS and CDR2 FQNEAQ. V was trimmed by 5 bases and J by 6 bases, leaving 20 bases between them. Written as DNA, the CDR3 is TGTGCCAGCAGCCGACTTACAGGAGCCCAAGGCGAGCAGTACTTC. Its translation is CASSRLTGAQGEQYF.

The chain combines TRBV7-2 with TRBJ2-7; D remains ambiguous. CDR1 and CDR2 (germline): SGHTA, FQGNSA. This CDR3 is built from 15 residues. Trimming took off 0 bases at V and 6 bases at J, with 15 bases between the two ends. The CDR3 region has the DNA TGTGCCAGCAGCTTAGCATCCCAGCAGGTAGGCGAGCAGTACTTC. Translating it yields CASSLASQQVGEQYF.

The V call is TRBV27, the J call TRBJ2-3; D not certain. The CDR3 is 16 amino acids. The germline gives CDR1 MNHEY, CDR2 SMNVEV (reference sequence). Trimming took 2 bases from V and 2 from J, leaving 14 bases between them. CDR3 sequence: CASSLTNTRHTDTQYF. CDR3 coding DNA: TGTGCCAGCAGTTTAACAAACACACGACACACAGATACGCAGTATTTT.